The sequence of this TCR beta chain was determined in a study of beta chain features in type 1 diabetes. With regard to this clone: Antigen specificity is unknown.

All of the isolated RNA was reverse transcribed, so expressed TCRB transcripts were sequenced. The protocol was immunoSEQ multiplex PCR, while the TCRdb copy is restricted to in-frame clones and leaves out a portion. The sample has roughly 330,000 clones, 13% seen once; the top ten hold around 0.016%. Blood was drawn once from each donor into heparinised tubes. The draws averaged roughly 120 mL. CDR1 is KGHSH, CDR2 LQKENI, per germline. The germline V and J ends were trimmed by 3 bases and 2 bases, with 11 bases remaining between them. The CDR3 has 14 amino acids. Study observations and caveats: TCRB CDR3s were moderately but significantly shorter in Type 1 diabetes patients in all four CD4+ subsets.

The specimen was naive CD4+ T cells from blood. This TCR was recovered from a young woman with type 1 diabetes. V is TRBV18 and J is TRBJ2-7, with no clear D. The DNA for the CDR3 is TGTGCCAGCTCACCCTACGGAGATGCCTACGAGCAGTACTTC. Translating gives CASSPYGDAYEQYF.